The present T cell receptor beta chain was sequenced within a study of blood T cell repertoires in COVID-19. Overall study context: Italy, Spain and the United States were the sources of the convalescent and acute COVID-19 samples.

This CDR3 has 15 residues. V lost 5 bases to trimming and J lost 3 bases; unmatched junction nucleotides: 9. CDR1 and CDR2 (germline): MNHEY, SVGAGI. TCRdb's table, derived via immunoSEQ multiplex PCR, lists solely in-frame clones and lacks some. This sample has over 150,000 clones, with around nine tenths found just once. This clone was seen once. This receptor was taken from a man aged 55-75 years with COVID-19, enrolled during active disease. The chain has TRBV6-5 and TRBJ2-7, with 8 bases identical to TRBD1. The sample comprised peripheral blood. CDR3 DNA: TGTGCCAGCAGTCTCATGGGGACAGGAAACTACGAGCAGTACTTC. Its translation is CASSLMGTGNYEQYF.